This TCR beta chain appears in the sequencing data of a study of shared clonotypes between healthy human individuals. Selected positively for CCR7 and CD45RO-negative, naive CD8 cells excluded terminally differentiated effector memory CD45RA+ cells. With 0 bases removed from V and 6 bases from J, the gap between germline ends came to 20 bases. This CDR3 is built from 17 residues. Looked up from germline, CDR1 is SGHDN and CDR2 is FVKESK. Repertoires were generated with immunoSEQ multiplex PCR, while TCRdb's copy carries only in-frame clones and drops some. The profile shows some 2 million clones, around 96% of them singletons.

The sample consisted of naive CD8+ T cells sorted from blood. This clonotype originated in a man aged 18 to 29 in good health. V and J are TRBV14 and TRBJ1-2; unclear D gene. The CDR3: CASSQEAGRPLSDGYTF. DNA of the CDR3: TGTGCCAGCAGCCAAGAAGCGGGCAGACCACTTTCCGATGGCTACACCTTC.